Below, 28 T cell receptor beta chains from the same sample are listed, as sequenced in a study of shared clonotypes between healthy human individuals. Produced via immunoSEQ multiplex PCR; TCRdb's table is partial and in-frame only. The data contain 2 million to 2.5 million clones, about 94% of them singletons. The specimen was naive CD4+ T cells sorted from blood. Subset meaning: CD45RA+ positively selected. All receptors come from a young man in good health.

The chain employs TRBV7-2 and TRBJ1-1, with D perhaps matching TRBD1 (5 bases). Trimming shortened V by 3 bases and J by 5 bases, and 10 bases separated the two germline ends. The CDR3 totals 13 residues. Per germline, CDR1 SGHTA and CDR2 FQGNSA. The CDR3 loop reads CASSFPGGTEAFF. CDR3 nucleotide sequence: TGTGCCAGCAGCTTCCCGGGGGGAACTGAAGCTTTCTTT.

V usage is TRBV5-1 and J usage is TRBJ2-7; 11 bases map to TRBD1. The CDR3 is made up of 15 amino acids. Looked up from germline, CDR1 is SGHRS and CDR2 is YFSETQ. Trimming took 4 bases from V and 4 from J; bases not matched to a gene: 7. The CDR3 spells CASSPGTGGNYEQYF. For the CDR3, the DNA is TGCGCCAGCAGCCCTGGGACAGGGGGGAATTACGAGCAGTACTTC.

This chain links TRBV19 with TRBJ2-7; D is perhaps TRBD1 or TRBD2 (5 bases each). V gave up 3 bases and J gave up 4 bases, with 16 bases separating them. Germline V gene sequence: CDR1 LNHDA, CDR2 SQIVND (reference sequence). There are 15 residues in the CDR3. CDR3: CASSMRGLMGYEQYF. The CDR3 DNA follows: TGTGCCAGTAGTATGAGGGGATTGATGGGTTACGAGCAGTACTTC. The complete variable domain, with remaining parts taken from reference TRBV19 and TRBJ2-7, reads DGGITQSPKYLFRKEGQNVTLSCEQNLNHDAMYWYRQDPGQGLRLIYYSQIVNDFQKGDIAEGYSVSREKKESFPLTVTSAQKNPTAFYLCASSMRGLMGYEQYFGPGTRLTVT.

V is TRBV28 and J is TRBJ2-1, with D hard to call. Between the trimmed V and J ends, which lost 8 bases and 5 bases, there was a span of 7 bases. Germline V CDR1 and CDR2: MDHEN, SYDVKM. The CDR3 spans 11 residues. The CDR3: CASHSNNEQFF. The CDR3 DNA sequence: TGTGCCAGCCATTCTAACAATGAGCAGTTCTTC.

The chain recombines TRBV6-1 with TRBJ1-4; TRBD1 might be the D (5 bases). Germline loops: CDR1 MNHNS, CDR2 SASEGT. V was clipped by 2 bases and J by 8 bases, with 12 bases between them. The CDR3 totals 14 residues. The CDR3 DNA reads as TGTGCCAGCAGTGAAACAGGTCTGGGCGAAAAACTGTTTTTT. Protein: CASSETGLGEKLFF.

There are a few counts of this clone. CDR3 nucleotides: TGTGCCAGCAGTGATGTGAGCGTTTATTCACCCCTCCACTTT. Its translation: CASSDVSVYSPLHF. The chain recombines TRBV2 with TRBJ1-6; D is undetermined. The germline V gene encodes CDR1 SNHLY and CDR2 FYNNEI. The CDR3 runs to 14 residues. V shed 3 bases and J shed 8 bases, with 11 bases lying between them.

The gene calls are TRBV7-9 and TRBJ2-5; 10 bases match TRBD2. Losses at the gene ends were 6 bases for V and 3 bases for J; bases not matched to a gene: 10. The CDR3 consists of 16 residues. Looked up from germline, CDR1 is SEHNR and CDR2 is FQNEAQ (reference sequence). In nucleotides, the CDR3 is TGTGCCAGCAGTTATCCTATAGCGGGAGGCAAAGAGACCCAGTACTTC. Protein product: CASSYPIAGGKETQYF.

The J gene is TRBJ2-5, the V gene TRBV7-6; TRBD1 is a possible D gene (6 bases). This CDR3 contains 12 residues. V gave up 1 base and J gave up 10 bases, with 10 bases separating them. CDR1 and CDR2 from the germline V gene are SGHVS and FNYEAQ. The CDR3 region has the DNA TGTGCCAGCAGCTTAGAAACAGGGAACCAGTACTTC. Encoded protein: CASSLETGNQYF.

The chain couples TRBV10-2 to TRBJ1-3, with D unresolved. The V end lost 6 bases, the J end lost 7 bases, and 4 bases lay between the germline ends. This CDR3 is built from 10 residues. The germline V gene has CDR1 WSHSY and CDR2 SAAADI. Here the CDR3 reads CASSPNTIYF. The CDR3 region has the DNA TGCGCCAGCAGCCCGAACACCATATATTTT.

The J gene is TRBJ1-2, the V gene TRBV9; D is unresolved. Trimming cost V 0 bases and J 0 bases, with 12 bases left between them. The CDR3 consists of 16 residues. CDR1 and CDR2 from the germline V gene are SGDLS and YYNGEE. DNA of the CDR3: TGTGCCAGCAGCGTAGGACTAGGGCCCCCTAACTATGGCTACACCTTC. Protein: CASSVGLGPPNYGYTF.

The chain carries TRBV4-3 and TRBJ2-5; 7 bases are shared with TRBD1. There are 15 residues in the CDR3. CDR1 LGHNA and CDR2 YSLEER come from the germline V gene. J was trimmed by 3 bases and V by 4 bases; bases with no gene match: 8. This CDR3 is CASSRTGGREETQYF. DNA of the CDR3: TGCGCCAGCAGCCGGACAGGTGGGCGAGAAGAGACCCAGTACTTC.

In the case of this clone: At one of its ends the junction is not consistent with the germline gene, which may arise from a read error. This specimen includes other DNA sequences encoding the same CDR3. V is TRBV7-7 and J is TRBJ2-2, with TRBD1 matching over 7 bases. There are 14 residues in the CDR3. Per germline, CDR1 SSHAT and CDR2 FNYEAQ (reference sequence). Here the CDR3 reads CASSLGGNTGELFF. The CDR3 region has the DNA TGTGCTAGCAGCTTAGGGGGCAACACCGGGGAGCTGTTTTTT.

This chain uses TRBV5-4 with TRBJ1-1, with TRBD1 as a possible D gene (5 bases). The CDR3 consists of 13 residues. Between the trimmed V and J ends, which lost 4 bases and 4 bases, there was a span of 11 bases. Germline CDR1 is SGHNT and CDR2 is YYREEE (reference sequence). CDR3 amino acids: CASSPGGGTEAFF. The CDR3, as DNA: TGTGCCAGCAGCCCCGGGGGAGGCACTGAAGCTTTCTTT.

The rearrangement joins TRBV5-1 to TRBJ1-1; D possibly corresponds to TRBD1 (6 bases). Germline V gives CDR1 SGHRS, CDR2 YFSETQ. V was shortened by 2 bases and J by 4 bases, with 12 bases between the two germline ends. The CDR3 extends over 14 amino acids. The CDR3 spells CASSFGGPVTEAFF. The CDR3 DNA reads as TGCGCCAGCAGCTTTGGGGGGCCGGTCACTGAAGCTTTCTTT.

This clone showed up just once. CDR3 sequence (DNA): TGTGCCAGCAGCCGAGGGACAGGCTACTACGAGCAGTACTTC. Amino acids: CASSRGTGYYEQYF. The chain employs TRBV14 and TRBJ2-7; 8 nucleotides agree with TRBD1. The germline CDR1 and CDR2 sequences are SGHDN and FVKESK. CDR3 length: 14 residues. V gave up 4 bases and J gave up 3 bases; unmatched junction bases: 5.

Regarding this clone: The junction departs from the called germline gene at one end, perhaps through a read error. CDR3 amino acids: CAISGSDSLSEF. The DNA for the CDR3 is TGTGCCATCAGTGGCTCTGACAGTTTAAGTGAGTTT. V gene TRBV10-3 combines with J gene TRBJ1-1; possible D gene TRBD1, 5 bases. Germline lookup yields CDR1 ENHRY and CDR2 SYGVKD. The CDR3 covers 12 residues.

The chain has TRBV19 and TRBJ2-1, with 9 positions matching TRBD2. The CDR3 is 16 amino acids. Germline lookup yields CDR1 LNHDA and CDR2 SQIVND (reference sequence). V shed 5 bases, J shed 0 bases, and the junction held 5 bases outside the gene matches. The CDR3 bases are TGTGCCAGTAGTTCTCTAGCGGGGAACTCCTACAATGAGCAGTTCTTC. Its translation is CASSSLAGNSYNEQFF.

Details on this clone: This specimen includes other DNA sequences encoding the same CDR3. The chain employs TRBV19 and TRBJ1-5; possibly TRBD1 for D (6 bases). The CDR3 runs 14 residues. Germline CDR1 and CDR2: LNHDA and SQIVND (reference sequence). The V and J ends lost 6 bases and 3 bases respectively, with 12 bases between them. The CDR3 region has the DNA TGTGCCAGTAGAGAGACAGGCATCAATCAGCCCCAGCATTTT. It specifies CASRETGINQPQHF.

The chain has TRBV11-3 and TRBJ2-1; 7 bases line up with TRBD2. Germline-derived CDR1 and CDR2 are SGHNT and YENEEA. This CDR3 has 13 residues. J was trimmed by 13 bases and V by 5 bases; bases with no gene match: 11. The DNA for the CDR3 is TGTGCCAGCAGCCGGGGGGTGGCGGGAACCCAGTTCTTC. Translated, it gives CASSRGVAGTQFF.

This clone was seen just once. Other DNA sequences in this sample translate to the same CDR3. The gene calls are TRBV29-1 and TRBJ2-3; TRBD2 matches at 8 bases. The CDR3 is 13 amino acids. The V gene end was trimmed by 4 bases and the J gene end by 4 bases; junction bases not matched to a gene: 4. The V gene's germline CDR1 is SQVTM and CDR2 ANQGSEA. CDR3 sequence (DNA): TGCAGCGTTGCAAGGGGACTAGCAGATACGCAGTATTTT. It translates to CSVARGLADTQYF.

This clone was counted between two and nine times. The V and J genes are TRBV14 and TRBJ1-1, with D tentatively TRBD1 (6 bases). In germline, CDR1 is SGHDN, CDR2 FVKESK. The ends were cut back, 4 bases at V and 1 base at J, with 10 bases in the middle. CDR3 length equals 14 residues. CDR3 protein: CASSRRGGNTEAFF. The CDR3 DNA reads TGTGCCAGCAGCCGCAGGGGAGGGAACACTGAAGCTTTCTTT.

Note on this clone: Other DNA variants within this sample encode the same CDR3. The chain links TRBV20-1 to TRBJ1-1; D gene unclear. Trimming left V 6 bases short and J 1 base short, with 6 bases between. Germline V lookup: CDR1 DFQATT, CDR2 SNEGSKA (reference sequence). The CDR3 length is 11 residues. The CDR3 region is CSAKENTEAFF. CDR3 DNA: TGCAGTGCAAAGGAGAACACTGAAGCTTTCTTT.

The J gene is TRBJ1-3, the V gene TRBV11-2, with 7 bases matching TRBD1. The V gene end was trimmed by 6 bases and the J gene end by 2 bases; junction bases not matched to a gene: 4. Germline V CDR1 and CDR2: SGHAT, FQNNGV. CDR3 length equals 14 residues. CDR3 nucleotides: TGTGCCAGCAGTCCCCAGGGGGCTGGAAACACCATATATTTT. Translation: CASSPQGAGNTIYF.

The chain recombines TRBV28 with TRBJ1-4; D ambiguous. The CDR3 is 14 amino acids. Deletions cut 2 bases from V and 8 bases from J, with 12 bases between. Germline lookup yields CDR1 MDHEN and CDR2 SYDVKM. In DNA form, the CDR3 reads TGTGCCAGCAGTTTAACAGTATCCAGGGAAAAACTGTTTTTT. Translating gives CASSLTVSREKLFF.

V gene TRBV6-1 combines with J gene TRBJ2-7; possibly TRBD2 for D (5 bases). V was clipped by 2 bases and J by 4 bases, with 15 bases between them. Germline CDR1 and CDR2: MNHNS and SASEGT. The CDR3 is 15 residues long. As DNA, the CDR3 is TGTGCCAGCAGTGAATCCGGACTGGGCGGGTACGAGCAGTACTTC. It translates to CASSESGLGGYEQYF.

The gene calls are TRBV29-1 and TRBJ2-5, with TRBD2 matching over 10 bases. The CDR3 is 12 residues long. Germline CDR1 SQVTM, CDR2 ANQGSEA. V lost 7 bases to trimming and J lost 5 bases; unmatched junction nucleotides: 4. Written as DNA, the CDR3 is TGCAGCGCTGTGGGACTAGCGGAGACCCAGTACTTC. Translated, it gives CSAVGLAETQYF.

This chain connects TRBV5-1 to TRBJ2-7, with 10 bases identical to TRBD1. Trimming took 0 bases from V and 6 from J; bases not matched to a gene: 6. Germline V gives CDR1 SGHRS, CDR2 YFSETQ. The CDR3 has 15 residues. The DNA of the CDR3 is TGCGCCAGCAGCTTGGGGTTCGGGACAGGGGCCGAGCAGTACTTC. It yields the protein CASSLGFGTGAEQYF. Using reference TRBV5-1 and TRBJ2-7 for the parts outside the CDR3, the full variable domain is KAGVTQTPRYLIKTRGQQVTLSCSPISGHRSVSWYQQTPGQGLQFLFEYFSETQRNKGNFPGRFSGRQFSNSRSEMNVSTLELGDSALYLCASSLGFGTGAEQYFGPGTRLTVT.

The V and J genes are TRBV7-8 and TRBJ1-1; possibly TRBD1 for D (6 bases). This CDR3 has 11 residues. The germline V gene encodes CDR1 SGHVS and CDR2 FQNEAQ. Trimming cost V 7 bases and J 7 bases, with 10 bases left between them. The DNA for the CDR3 is TGTGCCAGCATAGGGGGGGTTGAAGCTTTCTTT. This codes for CASIGGVEAFF.